This T cell receptor beta chain is from a study of blood T cell repertoires in COVID-19. The CDR3 is 16 amino acids. Germline lookup yields CDR1 MDHEN and CDR2 SYDVKM. V was trimmed by 4 bases and J by 5 bases, leaving 20 bases between them. Measured with immunoSEQ multiplex PCR; TCRdb has only the in-frame clones, and not every one. Altogether hundreds of thousands of clones are present, 88% being singletons, with the ten largest covering less than 3%. Two negative PCRs, clearance, or symptom resolution were required of recovered Cohort 3 donors. The origin of this receptor is a woman between 50 and 59 years old who had recovered from COVID-19. The chain has TRBV28 and TRBJ2-5, with D perhaps matching TRBD2 (7 bases). The sample was PBMCs or T cells enriched from blood (not recorded which). CDR3 sequence reads: CASSSGGRGRGETQYF. DNA for the CDR3: TGTGCCAGCAGTTCCGGCGGGAGAGGAAGGGGGGAGACCCAGTACTTC.